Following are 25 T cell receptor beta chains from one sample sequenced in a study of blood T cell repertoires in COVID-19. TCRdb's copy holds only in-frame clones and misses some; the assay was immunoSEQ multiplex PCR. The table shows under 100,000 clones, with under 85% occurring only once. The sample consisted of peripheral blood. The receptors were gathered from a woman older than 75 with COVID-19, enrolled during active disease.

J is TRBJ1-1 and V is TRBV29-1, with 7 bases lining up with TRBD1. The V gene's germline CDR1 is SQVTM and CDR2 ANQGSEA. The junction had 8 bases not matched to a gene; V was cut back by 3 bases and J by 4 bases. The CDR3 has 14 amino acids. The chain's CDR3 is CSVEGQTYLTEAFF. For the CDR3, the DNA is TGCAGCGTTGAGGGACAGACGTACCTCACTGAAGCTTTCTTT.

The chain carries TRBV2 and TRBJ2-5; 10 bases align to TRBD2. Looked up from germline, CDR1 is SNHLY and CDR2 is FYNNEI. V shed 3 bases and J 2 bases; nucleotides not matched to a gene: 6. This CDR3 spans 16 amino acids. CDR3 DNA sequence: TGTGCCAGCAGTGAGGGTCTGGGACTAGCGCAAGAGACCCAGTACTTC. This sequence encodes CASSEGLGLAQETQYF.

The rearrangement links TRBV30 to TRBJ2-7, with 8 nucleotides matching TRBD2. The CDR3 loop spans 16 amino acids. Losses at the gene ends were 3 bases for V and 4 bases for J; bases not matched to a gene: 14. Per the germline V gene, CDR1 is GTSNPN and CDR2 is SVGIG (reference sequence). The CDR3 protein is CAWRMGAGGFRYEQYF. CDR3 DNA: TGTGCCTGGAGGATGGGCGCGGGGGGTTTCAGGTACGAGCAGTACTTC.

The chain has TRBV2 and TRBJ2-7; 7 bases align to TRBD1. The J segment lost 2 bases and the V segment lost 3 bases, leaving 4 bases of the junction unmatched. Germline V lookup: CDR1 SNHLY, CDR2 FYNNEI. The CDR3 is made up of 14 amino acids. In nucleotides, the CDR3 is TGTGCCAGCAGTGAGGGACAGAGCCCCTACGAGCAGTACTTC. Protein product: CASSEGQSPYEQYF.

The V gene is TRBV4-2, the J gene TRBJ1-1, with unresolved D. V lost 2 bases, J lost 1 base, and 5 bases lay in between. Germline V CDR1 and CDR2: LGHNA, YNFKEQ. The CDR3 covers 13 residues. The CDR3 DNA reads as TGTGCCAGCAGCCAACGGGGGAACACTGAAGCTTTCTTT. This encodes CASSQRGNTEAFF.

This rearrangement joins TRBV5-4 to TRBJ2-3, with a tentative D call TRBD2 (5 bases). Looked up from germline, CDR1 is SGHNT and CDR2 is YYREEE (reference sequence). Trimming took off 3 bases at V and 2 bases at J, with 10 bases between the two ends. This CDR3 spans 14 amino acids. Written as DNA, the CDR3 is TGTGCCAGCAGCTCGGGGAACCCCACAGATACGCAGTATTTT. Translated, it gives CASSSGNPTDTQYF.

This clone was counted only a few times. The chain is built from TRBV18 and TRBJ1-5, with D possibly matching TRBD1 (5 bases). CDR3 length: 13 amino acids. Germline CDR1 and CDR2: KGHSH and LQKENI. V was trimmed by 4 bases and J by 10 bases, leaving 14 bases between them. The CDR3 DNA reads TGTGCCAGCTCACTTGAAAAGGGGATCCCCCAGCATTTT. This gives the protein CASSLEKGIPQHF.

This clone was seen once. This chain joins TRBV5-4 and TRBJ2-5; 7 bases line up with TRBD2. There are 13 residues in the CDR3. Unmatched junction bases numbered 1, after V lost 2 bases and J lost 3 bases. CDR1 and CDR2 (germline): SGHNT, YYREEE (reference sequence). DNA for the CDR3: TGTGCCAGCAGCTTCCGGGAGGAAGAGACCCAGTACTTC. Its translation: CASSFREEETQYF.

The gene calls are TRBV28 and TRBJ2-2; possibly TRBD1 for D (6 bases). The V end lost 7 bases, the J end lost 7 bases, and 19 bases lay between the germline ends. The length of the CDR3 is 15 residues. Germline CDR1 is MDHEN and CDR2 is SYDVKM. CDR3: CASNRFVGAGGELFF. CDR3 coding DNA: TGTGCCAGCAATCGATTTGTGGGGGCGGGCGGGGAGCTGTTTTTT. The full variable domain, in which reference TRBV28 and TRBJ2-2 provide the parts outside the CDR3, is DVKVTQSSRYLVKRTGEKVFLECVQDMDHENMFWYRQDPGLGLRLIYFSYDVKMKEKGDIPEGYSVSREKKERFSLILESASTNQTSMYLCASNRFVGAGGELFFGEGSRLTVL.

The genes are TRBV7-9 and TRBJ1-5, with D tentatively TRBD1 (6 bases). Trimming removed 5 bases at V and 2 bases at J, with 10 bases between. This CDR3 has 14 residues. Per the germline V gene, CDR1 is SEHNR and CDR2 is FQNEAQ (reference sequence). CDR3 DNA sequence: TGTGCCAGCAGCCCACCAGGGGGCAATCAGCCCCAGCATTTT. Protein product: CASSPPGGNQPQHF.

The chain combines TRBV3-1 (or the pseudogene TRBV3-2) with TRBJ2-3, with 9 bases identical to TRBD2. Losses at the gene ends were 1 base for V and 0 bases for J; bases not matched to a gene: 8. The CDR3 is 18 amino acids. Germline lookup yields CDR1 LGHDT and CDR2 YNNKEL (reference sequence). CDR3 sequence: CASSQGTSGSSSTDTQYF. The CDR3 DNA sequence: TGTGCCAGCAGCCAAGGTACTAGCGGGTCCTCTAGCACAGATACGCAGTATTTT.

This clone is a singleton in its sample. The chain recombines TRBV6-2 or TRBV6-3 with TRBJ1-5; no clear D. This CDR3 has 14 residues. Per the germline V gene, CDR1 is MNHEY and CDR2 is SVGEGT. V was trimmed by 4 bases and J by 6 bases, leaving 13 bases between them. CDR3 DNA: TGTGCCAGCAGTTCCCCCGGAGGAGCTCAGCCCCAGCATTTT. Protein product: CASSSPGGAQPQHF.

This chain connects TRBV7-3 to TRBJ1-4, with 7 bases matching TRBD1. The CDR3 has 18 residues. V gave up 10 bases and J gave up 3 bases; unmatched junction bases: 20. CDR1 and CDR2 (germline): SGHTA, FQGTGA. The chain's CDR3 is CATCREDRAFIPNEKLFF. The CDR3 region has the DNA TGTGCCACCTGCCGGGAAGACAGGGCTTTCATTCCTAATGAAAAACTGTTTTTT.

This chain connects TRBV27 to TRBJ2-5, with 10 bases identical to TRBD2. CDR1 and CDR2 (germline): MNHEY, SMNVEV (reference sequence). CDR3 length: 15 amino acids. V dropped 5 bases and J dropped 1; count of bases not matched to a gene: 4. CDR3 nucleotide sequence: TGTGCCAGCAGTCGGCTAGCGGGAGCCCAAGAGACCCAGTACTTC. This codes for CASSRLAGAQETQYF.

In DNA form, the CDR3 reads TGTGCCAGCAGCTTAGATCAAAGGACAGCGTACTATGGCTACACCTTC. Translated, it gives CASSLDQRTAYYGYTF. The chain links TRBV11-3 to TRBJ1-2, with D possibly matching TRBD1 (6 bases). V was clipped by 0 bases and J by 3 bases, with 14 bases between them. Per the germline V gene, CDR1 is SGHNT and CDR2 is YENEEA. The CDR3 has 16 amino acids.

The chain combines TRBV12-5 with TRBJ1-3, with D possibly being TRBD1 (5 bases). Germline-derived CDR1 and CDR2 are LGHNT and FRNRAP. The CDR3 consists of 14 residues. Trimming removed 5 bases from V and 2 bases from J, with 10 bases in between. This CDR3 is CASGGGLTGNTIYF. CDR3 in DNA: TGTGCTAGTGGTGGGGGACTTACTGGAAACACCATATATTTT.

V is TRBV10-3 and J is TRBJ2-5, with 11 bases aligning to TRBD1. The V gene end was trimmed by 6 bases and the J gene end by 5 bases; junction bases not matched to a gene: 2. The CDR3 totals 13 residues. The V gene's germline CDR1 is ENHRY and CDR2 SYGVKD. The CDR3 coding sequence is TGTGCCATCAGGGGACAGGGGGAGGAGACCCAGTACTTC. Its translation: CAIRGQGEETQYF.

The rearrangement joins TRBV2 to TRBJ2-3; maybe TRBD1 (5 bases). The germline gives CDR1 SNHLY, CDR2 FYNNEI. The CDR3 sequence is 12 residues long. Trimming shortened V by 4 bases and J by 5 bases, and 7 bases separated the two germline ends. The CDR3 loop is CASSGDRDTQYF. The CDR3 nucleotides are TGTGCCAGCAGTGGTGACAGAGATACGCAGTATTTT.

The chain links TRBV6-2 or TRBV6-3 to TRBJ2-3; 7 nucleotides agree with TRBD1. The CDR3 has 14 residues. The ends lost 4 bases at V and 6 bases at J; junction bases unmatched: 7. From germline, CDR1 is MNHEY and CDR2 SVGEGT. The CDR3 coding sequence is TGTGCCAGCAGTTCCAGGGGGAGCCAGGATACGCAGTATTTT. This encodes CASSSRGSQDTQYF.

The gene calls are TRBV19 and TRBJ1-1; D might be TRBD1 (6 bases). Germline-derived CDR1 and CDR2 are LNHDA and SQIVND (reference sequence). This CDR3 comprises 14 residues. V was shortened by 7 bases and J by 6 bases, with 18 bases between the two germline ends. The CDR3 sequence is CASINSGRGPEAFF. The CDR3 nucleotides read TGTGCCAGTATTAACAGCGGCAGGGGCCCTGAAGCTTTCTTT.

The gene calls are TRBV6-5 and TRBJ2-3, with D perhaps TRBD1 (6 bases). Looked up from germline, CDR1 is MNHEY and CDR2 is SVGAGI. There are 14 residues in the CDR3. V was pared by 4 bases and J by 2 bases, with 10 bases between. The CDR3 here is CASSFGQITDTQYF. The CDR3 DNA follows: TGTGCCAGCAGTTTTGGACAGATCACAGATACGCAGTATTTT.

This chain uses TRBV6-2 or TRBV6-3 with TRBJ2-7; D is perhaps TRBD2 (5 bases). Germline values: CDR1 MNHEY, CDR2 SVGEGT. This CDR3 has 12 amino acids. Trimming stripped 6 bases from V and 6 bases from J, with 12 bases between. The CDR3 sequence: CASSSVRGEQYF. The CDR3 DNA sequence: TGTGCCAGCAGCTCGGTACGGGGCGAGCAGTACTTC.

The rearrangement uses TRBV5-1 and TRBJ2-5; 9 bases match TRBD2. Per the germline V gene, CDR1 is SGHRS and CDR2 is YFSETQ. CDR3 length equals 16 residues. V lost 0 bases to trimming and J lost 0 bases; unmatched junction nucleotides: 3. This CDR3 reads CASSLGLAVNQETQYF. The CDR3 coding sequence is TGCGCCAGCAGCTTGGGACTAGCGGTAAACCAAGAGACCCAGTACTTC.

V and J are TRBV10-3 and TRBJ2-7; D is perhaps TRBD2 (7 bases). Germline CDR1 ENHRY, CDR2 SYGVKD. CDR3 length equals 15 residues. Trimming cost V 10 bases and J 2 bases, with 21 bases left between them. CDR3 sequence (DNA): TGTGCCACCTTCCCCCTACAGGGACTACCCTACGAGCAGTACTTC. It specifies CATFPLQGLPYEQYF.

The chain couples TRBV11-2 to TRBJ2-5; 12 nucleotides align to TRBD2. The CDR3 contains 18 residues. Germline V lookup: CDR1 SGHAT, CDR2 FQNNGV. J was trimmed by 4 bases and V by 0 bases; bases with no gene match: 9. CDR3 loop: CASSLDPMTSGSGETQYF. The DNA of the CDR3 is TGTGCCAGCAGCTTAGATCCAATGACTAGCGGGAGCGGAGAGACCCAGTACTTC. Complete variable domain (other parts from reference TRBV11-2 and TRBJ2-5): EAGVAQSPRYKIIEKRQSVAFWCNPISGHATLYWYQQILGQGPKLLIQFQNNGVVDDSQLPKDRFSAERLKGVDSTLKIQPAKLEDSAVYLCASSLDPMTSGSGETQYFGPGTRLLVL.